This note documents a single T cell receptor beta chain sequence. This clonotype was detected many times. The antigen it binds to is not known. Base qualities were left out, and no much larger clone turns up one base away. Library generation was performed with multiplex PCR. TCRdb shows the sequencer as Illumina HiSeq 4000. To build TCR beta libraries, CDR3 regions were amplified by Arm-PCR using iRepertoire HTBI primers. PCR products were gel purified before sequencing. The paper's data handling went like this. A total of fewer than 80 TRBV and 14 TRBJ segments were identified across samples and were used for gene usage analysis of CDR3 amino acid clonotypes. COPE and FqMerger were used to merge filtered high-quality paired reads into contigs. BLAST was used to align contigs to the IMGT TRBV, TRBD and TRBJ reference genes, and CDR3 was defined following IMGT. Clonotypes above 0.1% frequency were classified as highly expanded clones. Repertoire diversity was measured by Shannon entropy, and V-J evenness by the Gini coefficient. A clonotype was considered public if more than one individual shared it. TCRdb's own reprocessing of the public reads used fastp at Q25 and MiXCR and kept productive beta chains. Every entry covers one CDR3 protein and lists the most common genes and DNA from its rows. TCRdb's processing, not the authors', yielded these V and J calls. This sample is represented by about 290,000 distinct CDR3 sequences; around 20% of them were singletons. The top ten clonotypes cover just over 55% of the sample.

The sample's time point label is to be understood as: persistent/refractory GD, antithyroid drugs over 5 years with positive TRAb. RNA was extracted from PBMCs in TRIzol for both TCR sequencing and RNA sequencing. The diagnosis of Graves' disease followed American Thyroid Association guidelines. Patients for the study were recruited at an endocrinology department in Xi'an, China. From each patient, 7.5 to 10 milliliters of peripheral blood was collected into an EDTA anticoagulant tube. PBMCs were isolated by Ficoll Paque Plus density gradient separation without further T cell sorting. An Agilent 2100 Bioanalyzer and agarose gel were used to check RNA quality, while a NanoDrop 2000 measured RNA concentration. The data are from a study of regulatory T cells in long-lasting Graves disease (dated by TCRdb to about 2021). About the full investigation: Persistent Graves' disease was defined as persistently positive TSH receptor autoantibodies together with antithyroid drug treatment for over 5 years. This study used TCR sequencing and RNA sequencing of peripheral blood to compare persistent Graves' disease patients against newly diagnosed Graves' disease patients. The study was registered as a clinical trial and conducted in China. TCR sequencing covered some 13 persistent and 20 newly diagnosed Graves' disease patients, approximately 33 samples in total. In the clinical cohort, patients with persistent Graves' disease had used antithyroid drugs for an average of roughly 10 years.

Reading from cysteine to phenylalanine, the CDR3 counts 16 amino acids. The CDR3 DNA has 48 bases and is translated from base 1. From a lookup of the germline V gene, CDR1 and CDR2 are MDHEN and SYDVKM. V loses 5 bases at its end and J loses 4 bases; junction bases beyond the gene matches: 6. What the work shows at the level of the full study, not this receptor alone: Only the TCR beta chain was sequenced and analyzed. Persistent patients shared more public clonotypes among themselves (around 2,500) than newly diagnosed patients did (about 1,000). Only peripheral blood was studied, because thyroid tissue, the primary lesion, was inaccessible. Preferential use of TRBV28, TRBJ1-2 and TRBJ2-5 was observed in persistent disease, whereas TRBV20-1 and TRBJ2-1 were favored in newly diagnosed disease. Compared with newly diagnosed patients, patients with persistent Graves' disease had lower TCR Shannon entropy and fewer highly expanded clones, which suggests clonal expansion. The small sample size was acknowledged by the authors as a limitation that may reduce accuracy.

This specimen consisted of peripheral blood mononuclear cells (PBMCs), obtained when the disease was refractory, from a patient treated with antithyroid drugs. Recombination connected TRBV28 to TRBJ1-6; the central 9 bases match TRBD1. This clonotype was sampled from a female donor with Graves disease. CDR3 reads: CASSRPDRGYNSPLHF. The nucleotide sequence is TGTGCCAGCAGTCGACCGGACAGGGGTTATAATTCACCCCTCCACTTT.